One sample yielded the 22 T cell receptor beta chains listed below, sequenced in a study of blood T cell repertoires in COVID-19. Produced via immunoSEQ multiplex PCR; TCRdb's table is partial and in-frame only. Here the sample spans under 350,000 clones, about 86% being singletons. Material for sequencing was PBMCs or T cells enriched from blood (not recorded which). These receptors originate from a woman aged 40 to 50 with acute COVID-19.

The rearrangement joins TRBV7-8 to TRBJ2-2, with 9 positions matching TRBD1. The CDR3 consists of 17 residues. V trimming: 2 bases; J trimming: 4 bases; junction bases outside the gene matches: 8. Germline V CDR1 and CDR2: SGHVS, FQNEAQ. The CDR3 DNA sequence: TGTGCCAGCAGCTTATTATCCCGGACAGGGGCCACCGGGGAGCTGTTTTTT. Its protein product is CASSLLSRTGATGELFF.

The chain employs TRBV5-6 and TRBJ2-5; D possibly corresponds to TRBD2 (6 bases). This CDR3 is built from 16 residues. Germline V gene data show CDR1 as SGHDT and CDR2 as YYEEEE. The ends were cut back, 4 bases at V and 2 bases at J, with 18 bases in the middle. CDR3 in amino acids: CASSLVYGSGQETQYF. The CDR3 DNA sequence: TGTGCCAGCAGCCTTGTATATGGTAGCGGACAAGAGACCCAGTACTTC. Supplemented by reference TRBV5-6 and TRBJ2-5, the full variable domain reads DAGVTQSPTHLIKTRGQQVTLRCSPKSGHDTVSWYQQALGQGPQFIFQYYEEEERQRGNFPDRFSGHQFPNYSSELNVNALLLGDSALYLCASSLVYGSGQETQYFGPGTRLLVL.

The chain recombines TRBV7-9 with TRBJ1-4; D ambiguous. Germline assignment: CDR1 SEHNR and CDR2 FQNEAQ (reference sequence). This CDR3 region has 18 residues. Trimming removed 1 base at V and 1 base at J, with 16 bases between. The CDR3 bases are TGTGCCAGCAGCTTAGATGGCCTTATGCGGGGAACTAATGAAAAACTGTTTTTT. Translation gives CASSLDGLMRGTNEKLFF.

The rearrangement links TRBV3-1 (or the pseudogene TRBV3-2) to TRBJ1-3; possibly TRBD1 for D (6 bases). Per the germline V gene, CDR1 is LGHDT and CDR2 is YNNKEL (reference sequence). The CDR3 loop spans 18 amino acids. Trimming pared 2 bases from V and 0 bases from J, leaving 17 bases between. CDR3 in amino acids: CASSQIAGTRGSGNTIYF. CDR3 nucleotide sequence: TGTGCCAGCAGCCAAATCGCCGGGACAAGGGGCTCTGGAAACACCATATATTTT.

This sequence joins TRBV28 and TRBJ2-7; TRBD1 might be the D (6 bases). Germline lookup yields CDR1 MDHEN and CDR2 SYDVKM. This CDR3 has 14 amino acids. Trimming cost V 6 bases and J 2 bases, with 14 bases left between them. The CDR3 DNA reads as TGTGCCAGCAGACCTCACGACAGGCCCTACGAGCAGTACTTC. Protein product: CASRPHDRPYEQYF.

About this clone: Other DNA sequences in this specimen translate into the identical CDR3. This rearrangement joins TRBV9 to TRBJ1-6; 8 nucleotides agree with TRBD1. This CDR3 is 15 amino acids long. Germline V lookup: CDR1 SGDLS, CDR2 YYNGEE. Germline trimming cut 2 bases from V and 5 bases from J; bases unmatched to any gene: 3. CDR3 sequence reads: CASSVQTGDNSPLHF. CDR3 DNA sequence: TGTGCCAGCAGCGTGCAGACAGGGGATAATTCACCCCTCCACTTT.

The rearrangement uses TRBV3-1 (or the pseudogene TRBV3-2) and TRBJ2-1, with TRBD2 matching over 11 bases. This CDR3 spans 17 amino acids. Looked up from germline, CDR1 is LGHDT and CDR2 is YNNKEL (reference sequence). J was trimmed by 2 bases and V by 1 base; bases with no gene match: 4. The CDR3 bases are TGTGCCAGCAGCCAAGGGAGACTAGCGGGGACCTACAATGAGCAGTTCTTC. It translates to CASSQGRLAGTYNEQFF.

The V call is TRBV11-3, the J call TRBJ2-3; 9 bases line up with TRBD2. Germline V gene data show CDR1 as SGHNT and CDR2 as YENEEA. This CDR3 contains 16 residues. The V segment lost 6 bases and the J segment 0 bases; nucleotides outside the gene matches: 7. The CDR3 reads CASSLRLAGSTDTQYF. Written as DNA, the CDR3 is TGTGCCAGCAGTCTCCGGCTAGCGGGGAGCACAGATACGCAGTATTTT.

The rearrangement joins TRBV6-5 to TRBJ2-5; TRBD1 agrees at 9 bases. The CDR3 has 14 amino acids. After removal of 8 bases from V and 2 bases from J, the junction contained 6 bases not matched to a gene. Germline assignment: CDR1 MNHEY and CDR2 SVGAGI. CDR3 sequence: CASRDRALQETQYF. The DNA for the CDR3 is TGTGCCAGCCGGGACAGGGCTTTACAAGAGACCCAGTACTTC.

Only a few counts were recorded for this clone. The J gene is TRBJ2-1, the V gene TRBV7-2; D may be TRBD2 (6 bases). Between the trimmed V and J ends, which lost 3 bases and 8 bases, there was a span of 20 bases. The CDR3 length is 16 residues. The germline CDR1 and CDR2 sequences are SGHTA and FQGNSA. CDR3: CASSFSLAPPLDEQFF. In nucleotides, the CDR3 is TGTGCCAGCAGCTTCTCTCTAGCGCCCCCGTTGGATGAGCAGTTCTTC.

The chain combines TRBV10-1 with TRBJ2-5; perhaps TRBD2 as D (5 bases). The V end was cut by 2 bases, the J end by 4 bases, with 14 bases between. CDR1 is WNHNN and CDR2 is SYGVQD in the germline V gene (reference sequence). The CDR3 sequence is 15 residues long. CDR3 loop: CASSEGWRLGETQYF. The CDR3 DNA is TGCGCCAGCAGTGAGGGTTGGAGGTTAGGAGAGACCCAGTACTTC.

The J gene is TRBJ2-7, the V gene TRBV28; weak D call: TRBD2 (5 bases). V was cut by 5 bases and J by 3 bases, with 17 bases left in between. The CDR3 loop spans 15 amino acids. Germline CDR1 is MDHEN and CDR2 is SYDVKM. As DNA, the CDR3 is TGTGCCAGCAGTCCTGCTTCAGCTAGCCGCTACGAGCAGTACTTC. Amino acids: CASSPASASRYEQYF.

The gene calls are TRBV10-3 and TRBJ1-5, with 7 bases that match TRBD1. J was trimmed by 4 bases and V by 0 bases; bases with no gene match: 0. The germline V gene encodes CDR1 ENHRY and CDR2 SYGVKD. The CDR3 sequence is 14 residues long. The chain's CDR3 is CAISESTGNQPQHF. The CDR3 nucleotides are TGTGCCATCAGTGAGTCGACAGGGAATCAGCCCCAGCATTTT.

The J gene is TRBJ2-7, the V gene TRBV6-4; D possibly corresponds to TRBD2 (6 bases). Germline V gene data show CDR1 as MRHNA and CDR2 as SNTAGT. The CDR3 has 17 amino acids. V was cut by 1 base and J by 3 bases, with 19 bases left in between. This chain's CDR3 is CASSDFERRAGFYEQYF. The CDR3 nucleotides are TGTGCCAGCAGTGACTTTGAGCGGAGGGCCGGGTTCTACGAGCAGTACTTC.

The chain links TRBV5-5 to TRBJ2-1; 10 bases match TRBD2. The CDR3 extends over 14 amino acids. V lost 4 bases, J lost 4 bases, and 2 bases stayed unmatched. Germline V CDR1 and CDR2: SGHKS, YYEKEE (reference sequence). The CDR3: CASSRTSGYNEQFF. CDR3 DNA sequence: TGTGCCAGCAGCCGGACTAGCGGTTACAATGAGCAGTTCTTC.

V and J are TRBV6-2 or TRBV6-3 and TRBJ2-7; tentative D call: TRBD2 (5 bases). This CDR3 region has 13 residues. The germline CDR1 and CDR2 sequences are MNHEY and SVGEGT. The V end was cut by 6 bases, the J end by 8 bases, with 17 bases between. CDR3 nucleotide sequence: TGTGCCAGCAGCTATGAGGGCCTTTCCCAGCAGTACTTC. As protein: CASSYEGLSQQYF.

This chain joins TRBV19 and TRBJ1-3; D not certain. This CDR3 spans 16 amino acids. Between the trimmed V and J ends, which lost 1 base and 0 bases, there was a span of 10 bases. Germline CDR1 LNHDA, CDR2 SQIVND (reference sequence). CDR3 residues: CASSIGQASSGNTIYF. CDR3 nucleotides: TGTGCCAGTAGTATAGGCCAGGCCAGCTCTGGAAACACCATATATTTT.

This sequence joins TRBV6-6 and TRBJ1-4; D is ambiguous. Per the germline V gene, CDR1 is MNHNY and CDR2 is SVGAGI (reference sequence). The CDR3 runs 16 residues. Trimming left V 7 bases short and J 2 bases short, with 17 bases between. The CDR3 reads CASTRGAGSTNEKLFF. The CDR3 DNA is TGTGCCAGCACTCGGGGAGCGGGGTCGACTAATGAAAAACTGTTTTTT.

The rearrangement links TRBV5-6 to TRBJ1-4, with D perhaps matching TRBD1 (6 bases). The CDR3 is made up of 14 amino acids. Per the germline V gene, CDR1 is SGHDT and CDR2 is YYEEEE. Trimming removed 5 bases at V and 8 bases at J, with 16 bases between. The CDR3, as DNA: TGTGCCAGCAGGTCCGGGACACTAAACGAAAAACTGTTTTTT. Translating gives CASRSGTLNEKLFF. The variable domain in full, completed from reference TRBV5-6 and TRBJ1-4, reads DAGVTQSPTHLIKTRGQQVTLRCSPKSGHDTVSWYQQALGQGPQFIFQYYEEEERQRGNFPDRFSGHQFPNYSSELNVNALLLGDSALYLCASRSGTLNEKLFFGSGTQLSVL.

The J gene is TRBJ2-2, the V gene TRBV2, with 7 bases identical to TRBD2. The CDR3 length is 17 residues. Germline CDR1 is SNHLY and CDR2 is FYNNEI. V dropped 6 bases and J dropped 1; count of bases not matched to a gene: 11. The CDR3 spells CASRGGVGAMNTGELFF. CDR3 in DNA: TGTGCCAGCAGGGGAGGGGTAGGGGCGATGAACACCGGGGAGCTGTTTTTT. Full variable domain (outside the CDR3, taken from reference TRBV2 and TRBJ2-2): EPEVTQTPSHQVTQMGQEVILRCVPISNHLYFYWYRQILGQKVEFLVSFYNNEISEKSEIFDDQFSVERPDGSNFTLKIRSTKLEDSAMYFCASRGGVGAMNTGELFFGEGSRLTVL.

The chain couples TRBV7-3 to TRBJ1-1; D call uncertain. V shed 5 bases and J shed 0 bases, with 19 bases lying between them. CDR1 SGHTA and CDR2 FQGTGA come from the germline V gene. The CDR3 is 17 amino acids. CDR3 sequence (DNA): TGTGCCAGCAGCCCGGCTCCTACGCGCGGGCTGAACACTGAAGCTTTCTTT. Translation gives CASSPAPTRGLNTEAFF. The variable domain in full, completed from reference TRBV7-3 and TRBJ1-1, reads GAGVSQTPSNKVTEKGKYVELRCDPISGHTALYWYRQSLGQGPEFLIYFQGTGAADDSGLPNDRFFAVRPEGSVSTLKIQRTERGDSAVYLCASSPAPTRGLNTEAFFGQGTRLTVV.

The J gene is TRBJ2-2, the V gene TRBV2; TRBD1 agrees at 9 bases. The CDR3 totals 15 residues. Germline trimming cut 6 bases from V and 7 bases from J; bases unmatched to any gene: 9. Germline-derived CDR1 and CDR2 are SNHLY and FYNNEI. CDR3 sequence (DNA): TGTGCCAGCAGCGCCGGGACAGGGAGGTACGGGGAGCTGTTTTTT. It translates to CASSAGTGRYGELFF. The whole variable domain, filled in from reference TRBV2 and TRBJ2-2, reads EPEVTQTPSHQVTQMGQEVILRCVPISNHLYFYWYRQILGQKVEFLVSFYNNEISEKSEIFDDQFSVERPDGSNFTLKIRSTKLEDSAMYFCASSAGTGRYGELFFGEGSRLTVL.